The present TCR beta chain was sequenced within a study of T cells in Graves' hyperthyroidism and ophthalmopathy. From RNA transcripts, TCR beta CDR3 regions were amplified. The TCR CDR3 was amplified in a first-round RT-PCR using the HTBI primer set. TCRdb re-called the multiplex PCR reads with MiXCR, one entry per CDR3 protein. The data contain about 380,000 distinct CDR3 sequences, approximately 12% of them seen just once; the ten biggest clones take up around 21%. Patients showing uncontrolled infection, other autoimmune disease, pregnancy or lactation were ineligible. PBMCs were collected from an approximately 10 ml volume of fresh peripheral blood. This CDR3 is built from 15 residues. In germline, CDR1 is GTSNPN, CDR2 SVGIG (reference sequence). With 0 bases removed from V and 6 bases from J, the gap between germline ends came to 17 bases. This clonotype was picked up one time.

This clonotype was sampled from a man aged 30 to 39 with Graves' hyperthyroidism that later progressed to Graves' ophthalmopathy. The sequenced material came from blood. The chain joins TRBV30 to TRBJ1-2; perhaps TRBD1 as D (5 bases). CDR3 amino acids: CAWSVDPRTTDGYTF. The CDR3 DNA is TGTGCCTGGAGTGTAGACCCAAGGACAACCGATGGCTACACCTTC.